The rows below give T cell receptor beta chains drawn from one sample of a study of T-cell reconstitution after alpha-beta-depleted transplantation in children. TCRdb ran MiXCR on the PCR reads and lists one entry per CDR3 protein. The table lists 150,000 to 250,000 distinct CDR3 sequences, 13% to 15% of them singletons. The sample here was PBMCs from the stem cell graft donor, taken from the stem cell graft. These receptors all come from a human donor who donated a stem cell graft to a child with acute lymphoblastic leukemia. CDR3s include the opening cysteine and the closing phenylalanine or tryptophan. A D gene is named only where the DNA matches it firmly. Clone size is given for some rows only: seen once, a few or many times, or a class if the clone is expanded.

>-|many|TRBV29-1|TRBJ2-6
TGCAGCGTTGAAGGTCAGGGGCGGTTGGGGGCCAACGTCCTGACTTTC
CSVEGQGRLGANVLTF
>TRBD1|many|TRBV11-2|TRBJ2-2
TGTGCCAGCAGCTTATGGGGGACAGTTGTCGGGGAGCTGTTTTTT
CASSLWGTVVGELFF
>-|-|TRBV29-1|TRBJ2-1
TGCAGCGTTGTCCCACAGGGTGATGAGCAGTTCTTC
CSVVPQGDEQFF
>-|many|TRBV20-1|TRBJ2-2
TGCAGTGCTAGAGACCGGGAGCGTAACACCGGGGAGCTGTTTTTT
CSARDRERNTGELFF
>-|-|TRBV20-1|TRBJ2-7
TGCAGTGCTAGGGGACCTTTTAAGGCAGACGAGCAGTACTTC
CSARGPFKADEQYF
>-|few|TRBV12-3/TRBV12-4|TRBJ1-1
TGTGCCAGCAGTTTATTGGCTCGGGGTGTCGGGGGAAAGGACGACACTGAAGCTTTCTTT
CASSLLARGVGGKDDTEAFF
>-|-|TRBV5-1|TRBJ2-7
TGCGCCAGCAGCTTGGCCGGGGGACGGCCTCCCTACGAGCAGTACTTC
CASSLAGGRPPYEQYF
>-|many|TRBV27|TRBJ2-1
TGTGCCAGCAGCCGCCCTCCCAAGGGACACAATGAGCAGTTCTTC
CASSRPPKGHNEQFF
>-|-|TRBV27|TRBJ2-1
TGTGCCAGCAGTTCAAACACGGGGCCCACCAATGAGCAGTTCTTC
CASSSNTGPTNEQFF
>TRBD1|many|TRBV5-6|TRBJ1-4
TGTGCCAGCAGCTTGGGCCCCGGGACAGTGCAAGGAGGAAAACTGTTTTTT
CASSLGPGTVQGGKLFF
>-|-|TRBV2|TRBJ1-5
TGTGCCAGCAGTGGGGAAGCCAATCAGCCCCAGCATTTT
CASSGEANQPQHF
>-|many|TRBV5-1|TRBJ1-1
TGCGCCAGCAGCTCCGGCGGGTACACTGAAGCTTTCTTT
CASSSGGYTEAFF
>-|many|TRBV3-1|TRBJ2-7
TGTGCCAGCAGCCCACAGACCGGGACCCTCTCCTACGAGCAGTACTTC
CASSPQTGTLSYEQYF
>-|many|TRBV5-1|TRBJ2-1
TGCGCCAGCAGCTTGGGCCGCGGCAGCCGTAAGCATCACAATGAGCAGTTCTTC
CASSLGRGSRKHHNEQFF
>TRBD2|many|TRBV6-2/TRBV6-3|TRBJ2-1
TGTGCCAGCAGTTACAGACTAGCGAACAATGAGCAGTTCTTC
CASSYRLANNEQFF
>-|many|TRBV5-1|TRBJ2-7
TGCGCCAGCAACCAAAACCGGGACCGGCAGTACTTC
CASNQNRDRQYF
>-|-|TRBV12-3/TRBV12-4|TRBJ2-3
TGTGCCAACAGTCCACCCGAGGGGCCGGGTAGCACAGATACGCAGTATTTT
CANSPPEGPGSTDTQYF
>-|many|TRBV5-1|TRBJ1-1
TGCGCCAGCAGCTTGTCCGTGAACGGTGGCGTAGCAGCTTTCTTT
CASSLSVNGGVAAFF
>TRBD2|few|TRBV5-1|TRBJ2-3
TGCGCCAGCAGCTTGGCCAAAAACCCAGAAAAAGGACTAGCGGGGTACACAGATACGCAGTATTTT
CASSLAKNPEKGLAGYTDTQYF
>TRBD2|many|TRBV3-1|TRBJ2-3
TGTGCCAGCAGCCTATGGGACTACAACACAGATACGCAGTATTTT
CASSLWDYNTDTQYF
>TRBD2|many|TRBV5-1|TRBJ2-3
TGCGCCAGCAGCCCCCCGGGACTAGCGGGATCGACAGATACGCAGTATTTT
CASSPPGLAGSTDTQYF
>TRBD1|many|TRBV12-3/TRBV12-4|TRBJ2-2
TGTGCCAGCAGTCGACAGGGGACCATTACCGGGGAGCTGTTTTTT
CASSRQGTITGELFF
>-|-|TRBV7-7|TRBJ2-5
TGTGCCAGCAGCTTATCCCCAGGCCAGGGGACCCAGTACTTC
CASSLSPGQGTQYF
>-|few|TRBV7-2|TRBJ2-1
TGTGCCAGCAGCGTATACCAGGCTGAGCAGTTCTTC
CASSVYQAEQFF
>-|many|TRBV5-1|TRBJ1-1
TGCGCCAGCAGCTTGGCCGGGGACACCAACACTGAAGCTTTCTTT
CASSLAGDTNTEAFF
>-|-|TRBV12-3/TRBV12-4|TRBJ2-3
TGTGCCAGCAGTTCCCGGAGCGCCTATACGCAGTATTTT
CASSSRSAYTQYF
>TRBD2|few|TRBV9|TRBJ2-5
TGTGCCAGCAGCGTATCTGGACTAGCGGGATTTGAGACCCAGTACTTC
CASSVSGLAGFETQYF
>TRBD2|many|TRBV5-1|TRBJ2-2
TGCGCCAGCAGGGCGGGAGTTTTTGACGGGGAGCTGTTTTTT
CASRAGVFDGELFF
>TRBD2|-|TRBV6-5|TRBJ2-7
TGTGCCACCAGTTCCCCGGGACTAGCGGGAGGGCCGTACGAGCAGTACTTC
CATSSPGLAGGPYEQYF
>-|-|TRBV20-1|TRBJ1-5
TGCAGTGCTAGCGACCGTAATCAGCCCCAGCATTTT
CSASDRNQPQHF
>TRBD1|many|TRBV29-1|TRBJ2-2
TGCAGCGTTGAAGTTCATGGACAGGAGCACACCGGGGAGCTGTTTTTT
CSVEVHGQEHTGELFF
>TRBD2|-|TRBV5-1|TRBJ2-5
TGCGCCAGCAGCTATCCCCGGGAGGGCCAAGAGACCCAGTACTTC
CASSYPREGQETQYF
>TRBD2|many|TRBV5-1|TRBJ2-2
TGCGCCAGCAGCATGGGGACTAGCGGAACCGGGGAGCTGTTTTTT
CASSMGTSGTGELFF
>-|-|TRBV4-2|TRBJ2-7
TGTGCCAGCAGCCAAGTGTACGGGAGCTCCTACGAGCAGTACTTC
CASSQVYGSSYEQYF
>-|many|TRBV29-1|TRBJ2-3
TGCAGCGTTGAAGATCAGAGGTGGAGGGGATCAGATACGCAGTATTTT
CSVEDQRWRGSDTQYF
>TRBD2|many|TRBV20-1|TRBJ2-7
TGCAGTGCTTTAACCGGGACTAGTTTTGTCTACGAGCAGTACTTC
CSALTGTSFVYEQYF
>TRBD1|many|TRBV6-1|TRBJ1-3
TGTGCCAGCAGTGAAGCCCAGGGGGCCTGGGGAAACACCATATATTTT
CASSEAQGAWGNTIYF
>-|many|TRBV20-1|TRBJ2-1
TGCAGTGCTGGGCTTCCCGAGGAGCAGTTCTTC
CSAGLPEEQFF
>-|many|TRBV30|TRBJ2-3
TGTGCCTGGAGACGTGGGGCCGCAGATACGCAGTATTTT
CAWRRGAADTQYF
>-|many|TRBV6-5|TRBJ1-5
TGTGCCAGCAGTTACTCCGGGAGCAATCAGCCCCAGCATTTT
CASSYSGSNQPQHF
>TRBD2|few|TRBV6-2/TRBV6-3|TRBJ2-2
TGTGCCAGCACTTCCTATGCCCGGACTAGCGGAACCGGGGAGCTGTTTTTT
CASTSYARTSGTGELFF
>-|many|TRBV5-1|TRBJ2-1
TGCGCCAGCAGCTTGGCTCGGCCAGGGGGGGCATTCGAGCAGTTCTTC
CASSLARPGGAFEQFF
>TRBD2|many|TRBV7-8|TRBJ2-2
TGTGCCAGCAGCTTAGATTGGGAACTAGCGGGAGGAACCGGGGAGCTGTTTTTT
CASSLDWELAGGTGELFF
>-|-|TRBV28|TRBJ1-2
TGTGCCAGCAGTCCGCTGGGGGATCTCTATGGCTACACCTTC
CASSPLGDLYGYTF
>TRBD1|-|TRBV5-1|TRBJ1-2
TGCGCCAGCAGCTTGAATGGAGGGGGCGCCGGCTATGGCTACACCTTC
CASSLNGGGAGYGYTF